Listed below are T cell receptor beta chains from one sample, sequenced in a study of blood T cell repertoires in COVID-19. Profiling relied on immunoSEQ multiplex PCR, and the TCRdb table lists in-frame clones only, not all of them. The sample shows 50,000 to 65,000 clones, around 90% of them seen only once. The sample consisted of peripheral blood. The receptors shown here come from a man aged 45-60 years with active COVID-19. The CDR3 runs from the conserved cysteine through the conserved F or W. The D gene is left open where the match is weak. Size values are once, few and many counts, or a class for expanded clones, and some rows have none.

d_call j_call clone_size cdr3_length v_call cdr3_aa cdr3_nt
NA TRBJ1-2 NA 15 TRBV9 CASSPLGGTNYGYTF TGTGCCAGCAGCCCCCTGGGAGGGACCAACTATGGCTACACCTTC
NA TRBJ2-2 many 15 TRBV15 CATSREVTNTGELFF TGTGCCACCAGCAGAGAGGTCACTAACACCGGGGAGCTGTTTTTT
TRBD1 TRBJ1-1 NA 15 TRBV19 CASSMRGQMNTEAFF TGTGCCAGTAGTATGCGGGGACAGATGAACACTGAAGCTTTCTTT
NA TRBJ2-5 NA 13 TRBV12-3/TRBV12-4 CASSLSQRETQYF TGTGCCAGCAGTTTAAGCCAAAGAGAGACCCAGTACTTC
TRBD1 TRBJ1-6 NA 15 TRBV6-5 CASSPRQGDNSPLHF TGTGCCAGCAGTCCCCGACAGGGCGATAATTCACCCCTCCACTTT
TRBD2 TRBJ2-5 NA 15 TRBV7-9 CASSLILAGVETQYF TGTGCCAGCAGCTTAATACTAGCGGGGGTAGAGACCCAGTACTTC
TRBD1 TRBJ2-2 NA 14 TRBV30 CAWSGDRATGELFF TGTGCCTGGAGTGGGGACAGGGCAACCGGGGAGCTGTTTTTT
NA TRBJ1-2 NA 15 TRBV4-2 CASSPGLTGNYGYTF TGTGCCAGCAGCCCGGGACTCACGGGGAACTATGGCTACACCTTC
TRBD1 TRBJ2-7 NA 16 TRBV2 CASIGMGQGDSYEQYF TGTGCCAGCATTGGAATGGGACAGGGGGACTCCTACGAGCAGTACTTC
NA TRBJ1-4 NA 19 TRBV11-2 CASSLGPRTRQKANEKLFF TGTGCCAGCAGCTTAGGTCCCCGAACCCGACAGAAAGCTAATGAAAAACTGTTTTTT
TRBD1 TRBJ2-5 NA 17 TRBV7-2 CASSSYRAGGEQETQYF TGTGCCAGCAGCTCCTACCGGGCAGGGGGAGAACAAGAGACCCAGTACTTC
TRBD1 TRBJ1-2 NA 13 TRBV18 CASSTGQGLTYTF TGTGCCAGCTCAACAGGACAGGGTCTCACATACACCTTC
TRBD1 TRBJ1-1 few 14 TRBV7-3 CASRLDRGNTEAFF TGTGCCAGCAGGTTAGACAGGGGGAACACTGAAGCTTTCTTT
NA TRBJ1-5 few 13 TRBV30 CAWSSRDNQPQHF TGTGCCTGGAGTTCCAGGGACAATCAGCCCCAGCATTTT
TRBD1 TRBJ2-4 NA 20 TRBV6-2/TRBV6-3 CASSPNGGQTNQLAKNIQYF TGTGCCAGCAGTCCCAATGGGGGACAGACCAATCAACTAGCCAAAAACATTCAGTACTTC
TRBD1 TRBJ1-1 NA 13 TRBV30 CAWSVSGQGQAFF TGTGCCTGGAGTGTTTCGGGACAGGGGCAAGCTTTCTTT
NA TRBJ2-5 NA 15 TRBV5-1 CASSSAPTGWETQYF TGCGCCAGCAGCTCGGCACCGACAGGTTGGGAGACCCAGTACTTC
NA TRBJ2-2 NA 14 TRBV7-3 CASSLAGDTGELFF TGTGCCAGCAGCTTAGCAGGGGACACCGGGGAGCTGTTTTTT
TRBD2 TRBJ2-3 NA 17 TRBV7-3 CASRRYPRTSGTDTQYF TGTGCCAGCAGACGCTACCCCCGAACTAGCGGCACAGATACGCAGTATTTT
TRBD1 TRBJ2-7 few 15 TRBV20-1 CSASIRTGVGYEQYF TGCAGTGCTAGTATCAGGACAGGGGTTGGCTACGAGCAGTACTTC
NA TRBJ1-1 NA 13 TRBV18 CASSVNRNTEAFF TGTGCCAGCTCGGTCAACAGGAACACTGAAGCTTTCTTT
TRBD2 TRBJ2-1 once 16 TRBV7-2 CASSPTSGGFYNEQFF TGTGCCAGCAGCCCGACTAGCGGGGGGTTCTACAATGAGCAGTTCTTC
NA TRBJ1-3 NA 16 TRBV7-3 CASIQSTESSGNTIYF TGTGCCAGCATCCAAAGTACCGAGAGCTCTGGAAACACCATATATTTT
NA TRBJ1-1 once 15 TRBV29-1 CSADDGGPYDTEAFF TGCAGCGCCGATGACGGGGGGCCGTATGACACTGAAGCTTTCTTT
NA TRBJ1-2 NA 16 TRBV4-2 CASSQERTHPNYGYTF TGTGCCAGCAGCCAAGAGCGGACACATCCTAACTATGGCTACACCTTC
NA TRBJ1-3 NA 16 TRBV7-2 CASSLQGAVSGNTIYF TGTGCCAGCAGCTTACAGGGTGCTGTCTCTGGAAACACCATATATTTT
TRBD1 TRBJ2-7 NA 16 TRBV28 CASSLTWTGDGYEQYF TGTGCCAGCAGTTTAACGTGGACAGGGGACGGTTACGAGCAGTACTTC
TRBD1 TRBJ1-1 many 13 TRBV5-4 CASSLGGTGEAFF TGTGCCAGCAGCTTGGGTGGGACAGGGGAGGCTTTCTTT